Presented here are 27 T cell receptor beta chains from one specimen sequenced in a study of blood T cell repertoires in COVID-19. TCRdb keeps only in-frame clones here, not all; method: immunoSEQ multiplex PCR. Among roughly 180,000 clones listed, roughly 80% were seen once. Sequenced material: PBMCs or T cells enriched from blood (not recorded which). All receptors derive from a woman aged 35 to 49 with acute COVID-19.

The chain employs TRBV2 and TRBJ1-5; tentative D call: TRBD1 (5 bases). Trimming stripped 8 bases from V and 7 bases from J, with 12 bases between. This CDR3 region has 12 residues. Germline CDR1 is SNHLY and CDR2 is FYNNEI. The CDR3 bases are TGTGCCAGCGGGGGGGTGGAGCAGCCCCAGCATTTT. It codes for CASGGVEQPQHF. Combining the CDR3 with reference TRBV2 and TRBJ1-5 gives the whole variable domain EPEVTQTPSHQVTQMGQEVILRCVPISNHLYFYWYRQILGQKVEFLVSFYNNEISEKSEIFDDQFSVERPDGSNFTLKIRSTKLEDSAMYFCASGGVEQPQHFGDGTRLSIL.

The chain has TRBV7-9 and TRBJ2-7; the D gene is possibly TRBD2 (5 bases). The CDR3 extends over 13 amino acids. The germline CDR1 and CDR2 sequences are SEHNR and FQNEAQ (reference sequence). V was trimmed by 7 bases and J by 1 base, leaving 11 bases between them. Written as DNA, the CDR3 is TGTGCCAGCACTAAGGGCGGGTCCTACGAGCAGTACTTC. This gives the protein CASTKGGSYEQYF. Full variable domain (rest looked up from reference TRBV7-9 and TRBJ2-7): DTGVSQNPRHKITKRGQNVTFRCDPISEHNRLYWYRQTLGQGPEFLTYFQNEAQLEKSRLLSDRFSAERPKGSFSTLEIQRTEQGDSAMYLCASTKGGSYEQYFGPGTRLTVT.

The chain carries TRBV27 and TRBJ2-5; 12 bases are a match to TRBD2. J lost 7 bases, V lost 6 bases, and 9 bases had no gene match. The V gene's germline CDR1 is MNHEY and CDR2 SMNVEV (reference sequence). This CDR3 is 15 amino acids long. CDR3 region: CASSLLAGGRVTQYF. CDR3 DNA sequence: TGTGCCAGCAGCCTACTAGCGGGAGGCCGGGTGACCCAGTACTTC.

The chain uses TRBV5-1 and TRBJ2-1; D remains unclear. Between the trimmed V and J ends, which lost 1 base and 5 bases, there was a span of 7 bases. The CDR3 has 13 residues. Germline V gene data show CDR1 as SGHRS and CDR2 as YFSETQ. CDR3: CASSLPSDNEQFF. Written as DNA, the CDR3 is TGCGCCAGCAGCTTGCCTAGTGACAATGAGCAGTTCTTC.

The V gene is TRBV11-3, the J gene TRBJ2-5, with a possible D match to TRBD1 (5 bases). Germline lookup yields CDR1 SGHNT and CDR2 YENEEA. The CDR3 consists of 16 residues. V lost 2 bases to trimming and J lost 2 bases, with 15 bases between them. CDR3 region: CASSLFGGQGQETQYF. The CDR3 DNA follows: TGTGCCAGCAGCTTATTTGGTGGGCAGGGACAAGAGACCCAGTACTTC.

The chain carries TRBV12-3 or TRBV12-4 and TRBJ2-1; possible D gene TRBD1, 5 bases. The CDR3 consists of 12 residues. V lost 3 bases and J 7 bases, leaving 7 bases between the germline ends. The CDR3 reads CASSLKGNEQFF. CDR3 in DNA: TGTGCCAGCAGTTTGAAGGGGAATGAGCAGTTCTTC.

The rearrangement uses TRBV19 and TRBJ1-2; D is ambiguous. Trimming stripped 8 bases from V and 5 bases from J, with 18 bases between. The CDR3 loop spans 14 amino acids. Germline V gene data show CDR1 as LNHDA and CDR2 as SQIVND (reference sequence). CDR3 in amino acids: CASSNENVGYGYTF. The CDR3 DNA reads as TGTGCCAGTTCGAACGAGAACGTCGGGTATGGCTACACCTTC.

The chain recombines TRBV9 with TRBJ2-1, with TRBD1 matching over 7 bases. The junction had 5 bases not matched to a gene; V was cut back by 3 bases and J by 2 bases. This CDR3 region has 15 residues. Per the germline V gene, CDR1 is SGDLS and CDR2 is YYNGEE. CDR3 sequence: CASSARQGPYNEQFF. DNA for the CDR3: TGTGCCAGCAGCGCTCGACAGGGTCCCTACAATGAGCAGTTCTTC.

The V and J genes are TRBV5-6 and TRBJ1-2, with a weak D call TRBD1 (5 bases). Germline V gene sequence: CDR1 SGHDT, CDR2 YYEEEE. V was pared by 2 bases and J by 4 bases, with 15 bases between. This CDR3 contains 15 residues. In DNA, the CDR3 is TGTGCCAGCAGCTTTTTTCAGGGCGGCGGCTATGGCTACACCTTC. Translated, it gives CASSFFQGGGYGYTF.

This rearrangement joins TRBV25-1 to TRBJ1-2; tentatively, D is TRBD1 (5 bases). The CDR3 consists of 14 residues. CDR1 is MGHDK, CDR2 SYGVNS, per germline. V lost 3 bases to trimming and J lost 4 bases, with 12 bases between them. CDR3 region: CASSEWGGSYGYTF. The CDR3 nucleotides are TGTGCCAGCAGTGAGTGGGGGGGTTCCTATGGCTACACCTTC.

The chain links TRBV7-9 to TRBJ2-7; 7 bases agree with TRBD1. CDR3 length equals 13 residues. Germline V gene data show CDR1 as SEHNR and CDR2 as FQNEAQ (reference sequence). After removal of 6 bases from V and 0 bases from J, the junction contained 2 bases not matched to a gene. The CDR3 nucleotides are TGTGCCAGCAGTGGGACAGTCTCCTACGAGCAGTACTTC. This codes for CASSGTVSYEQYF.

The V call is TRBV9, the J call TRBJ2-5, with 9 bases aligning to TRBD2. J was trimmed by 3 bases and V by 3 bases; bases with no gene match: 3. The germline V gene encodes CDR1 SGDLS and CDR2 YYNGEE. The CDR3 spans 14 residues. CDR3 amino acids: CASSAWTSEETQYF. CDR3 nucleotide sequence: TGTGCCAGCAGCGCATGGACTAGCGAAGAGACCCAGTACTTC.

This clone was observed a single time. The chain couples TRBV6-4 to TRBJ1-2; 8 positions agree with TRBD1. The germline V gene has CDR1 MRHNA and CDR2 SNTAGT. The CDR3 loop spans 13 amino acids. Trimming removed 3 bases from V and 7 bases from J; junction bases left unmatched: 4. CDR3 DNA: TGTGCCAGCAGTGAGGCAGGGGGCAGTGGCTACACCTTC. It yields the protein CASSEAGGSGYTF.

The genes are TRBV5-1 and TRBJ2-5; 10 bases match TRBD1. The CDR3 loop spans 17 amino acids. CDR1 is SGHRS and CDR2 is YFSETQ in the germline V gene. After removal of 7 bases from V and 4 bases from J, the junction contained 16 bases not matched to a gene. DNA for the CDR3: TGCGCCAGCTCAACCGGGACAGGGGATGCGGTGGGAGAGACCCAGTACTTC. This sequence encodes CASSTGTGDAVGETQYF. Supplemented by reference TRBV5-1 and TRBJ2-5, the full variable domain reads KAGVTQTPRYLIKTRGQQVTLSCSPISGHRSVSWYQQTPGQGLQFLFEYFSETQRNKGNFPGRFSGRQFSNSRSEMNVSTLELGDSALYLCASSTGTGDAVGETQYFGPGTRLLVL.

The chain links TRBV6-5 to TRBJ2-3, with 10 bases fitting TRBD1. Losses at the gene ends were 2 bases for V and 7 bases for J; bases not matched to a gene: 9. The germline V gene has CDR1 MNHEY and CDR2 SVGAGI. The CDR3 spans 16 residues. CDR3 DNA sequence: TGTGCCAGCAGTTACGGAAGACAGGGGGCTAAAAATACGCAGTATTTT. Protein: CASSYGRQGAKNTQYF.

The CDR3 loop is CATSDSKRGTDTQYF. Here the CDR3 DNA reads TGTGCCACCAGTGATTCAAAGAGGGGGACAGATACGCAGTATTTT. This chain joins TRBV24-1 and TRBJ2-3; tentative D call: TRBD1 (6 bases). This CDR3 is built from 15 residues. Germline CDR1 is KGHDR and CDR2 is SFDVKD. Deletions cut 2 bases from V and 3 bases from J, with 11 bases between.

The chain carries TRBV7-2 and TRBJ2-3; no clear D. CDR3 size: 13 residues. Germline assignment: CDR1 SGHTA and CDR2 FQGNSA. The germline V and J ends were trimmed by 1 base and 5 bases, with 7 bases remaining between them. CDR3 sequence (DNA): TGTGCCAGCAGCTTAGAATCCGGAGATACGCAGTATTTT. Amino acid sequence: CASSLESGDTQYF.

V and J are TRBV27 and TRBJ1-5, with TRBD1 matching over 7 bases. The length of the CDR3 is 17 residues. The V segment lost 5 bases and the J segment 0 bases; nucleotides outside the gene matches: 10. CDR1 and CDR2 from the germline V gene are MNHEY and SMNVEV (reference sequence). The CDR3 DNA sequence: TGTGCCAGCAGTCCGCTAGGGGGCCCCTATAGCAATCAGCCCCAGCATTTT. It yields the protein CASSPLGGPYSNQPQHF.

The chain employs TRBV5-5 and TRBJ2-5; D possibly corresponds to TRBD2 (5 bases). With 0 bases removed from V and 7 bases from J, the gap between germline ends came to 10 bases. This CDR3 contains 13 residues. CDR1 and CDR2 (germline): SGHKS, YYEKEE (reference sequence). The CDR3 protein is CASSLGGEGTQYF. CDR3 bases: TGTGCCAGCAGCTTGGGGGGAGAGGGGACCCAGTACTTC.

The chain has TRBV7-9 and TRBJ1-1; D might be TRBD1 (6 bases). The length of the CDR3 is 14 residues. Per germline, CDR1 SEHNR and CDR2 FQNEAQ (reference sequence). Trimming took off 2 bases at V and 2 bases at J, with 9 bases between the two ends. In nucleotides, the CDR3 is TGTGCCAGCAGCTTACAGGGGATCAACACTGAAGCTTTCTTT. Amino acids: CASSLQGINTEAFF.

V and J are TRBV5-1 and TRBJ1-1; D possibly corresponds to TRBD1 (6 bases). This CDR3 contains 15 residues. V lost 7 bases to trimming and J lost 1 base, with 17 bases between them. Germline V gene data show CDR1 as SGHRS and CDR2 as YFSETQ. The CDR3 bases are TGCGCCAGCTCATACAGGGCTGAACGGAACACTGAAGCTTTCTTT. This codes for CASSYRAERNTEAFF.

The chain carries TRBV13 and TRBJ2-5; 15 nucleotides agree with TRBD2. There are 17 residues in the CDR3. Unmatched junction bases numbered 8, after V lost 4 bases and J lost 5 bases. Germline V gives CDR1 PRHDT, CDR2 FYEKMQ (reference sequence). DNA of the CDR3: TGTGCCAGCAGCTCCGGACTAGCGGGAGGGCCTTCGGAGACCCAGTACTTC. Amino acid sequence: CASSSGLAGGPSETQYF.

The genes are TRBV5-6 and TRBJ2-2, with 7 bases identical to TRBD1. The CDR3 sequence is 15 residues long. Germline-derived CDR1 and CDR2 are SGHDT and YYEEEE. The junction had 4 bases not matched to a gene; V was cut back by 0 bases and J by 5 bases. The CDR3 DNA reads as TGTGCCAGCAGCTTGGCCGGGACAGAGACCGGGGAGCTGTTTTTT. Translation: CASSLAGTETGELFF.

The V gene is TRBV27, the J gene TRBJ1-2; D is undetermined. The germline V gene encodes CDR1 MNHEY and CDR2 SMNVEV (reference sequence). V lost 6 bases and J 8 bases, leaving 16 bases between the germline ends. CDR3 length: 13 amino acids. CDR3: CASSLRREWGYTF. The CDR3 nucleotides read TGTGCCAGCAGCTTGCGAAGAGAGTGGGGCTACACCTTC.

The J gene is TRBJ1-6, the V gene TRBV2, with a possible D match to TRBD1 (6 bases). In germline, CDR1 is SNHLY, CDR2 FYNNEI. CDR3 size: 16 residues. V lost 7 bases to trimming and J lost 5 bases, with 18 bases between them. Written as DNA, the CDR3 is TGTGCCAGCACCCTCGGGGGGACAAATAATAATTCACCCCTCCACTTT. It specifies CASTLGGTNNNSPLHF.

The J gene is TRBJ2-1, the V gene TRBV27; D might be TRBD2 (5 bases). The germline V gene has CDR1 MNHEY and CDR2 SMNVEV (reference sequence). Deletions cut 4 bases from V and 5 bases from J, with 15 bases between. This CDR3 region has 15 residues. The CDR3 loop is CASSYGILTNNEQFF. The CDR3 coding sequence is TGTGCCAGCAGTTACGGGATCCTAACCAACAATGAGCAGTTCTTC.

The chain carries TRBV27 and TRBJ1-2; weak D call: TRBD1 (5 bases). The germline V gene has CDR1 MNHEY and CDR2 SMNVEV (reference sequence). CDR3 length: 14 residues. Deletions cut 3 bases from V and 0 bases from J, with 8 bases between. The CDR3 spells CASSFRATNYGYTF. CDR3 coding DNA: TGTGCCAGCAGTTTCAGGGCTACTAACTATGGCTACACCTTC.